This T cell receptor beta chain is drawn from a study of blood T cell repertoires in COVID-19 (TCRdb year 2020). In the study overall: Samples from collaborators originated in the United States, Italy and Spain and spanned both the acute and convalescent phases of COVID-19. The prospective study material was composed of cDNA or gDNA derived from T cells, B-cell-depleted T cells, or PBMCs. Subjects who had been exposed to COVID-19, were actively infected with it, or had recovered from it provided the deeply sampled blood TCRbeta repertoires that made up the dataset. The repertoires were released in a freely available public database meant as a resource for research on the immune response to SARS-CoV-2. Samples came from the ongoing ImmuneRACE study (first 160 participants) plus 1,254 subjects from 6 global collaborators. Sample metadata almost always included a de-identified subject ID, COVID-19 status, age in years and sex. Where available, HLA class I and class II types were obtained from metadata supplied by the sample provider rather than from assay-based typing. The full study reports these points: Clinical and demographic metadata were provided uncurated, with the amount varying by source and participant.

The germline V gene (reference sequence) specifies MNHEY as CDR1 and SMNVEV as CDR2. Reading from cysteine to phenylalanine, the CDR3 counts 16 amino acids. Only the CDR3 DNA is retained, 48 bases long and in frame from the first base. V is pruned by 4 bases and J by 3 bases, leaving 12 bases of the junction without a gene match. Remarks on this clone: Its binding antigen is unknown. Per-nucleotide qualities are absent, and no much larger clonotype sits a single base away.

TCRbeta CDR3 regions were amplified from genomic DNA using the immunoSEQ Assay, a bias-controlled multiplex PCR. In the authors' own workflow: Nucleated cell counts per sample were estimated from amplification of reference gene primers within the assay. Sequence reads were collapsed and filtered to measure the absolute abundance of every unique TCRbeta CDR3 rearrangement. Productive Simpson clonality was computed per sample as the square root of Simpson's diversity index over productive rearrangements. TCRdb re-hosts the immuneACCESS table, in-frame sequences only. Its copies lack some clones; in the studies checked, an unresolved V gene accounts for under half of them, and the cause for the rest is not known. For V, J and clone size, that table is used; D and trimming come from the DNA. This sample lists approximately 480,000 clones; roughly 89% were detected once. The ten biggest clones cover about 1% of the sample.

In Seattle, one collaborating source enrolled patients while the infection was active and tracked those patients longitudinally over the course of disease. Collaborating institutions collected whole blood in K2EDTA tubes following their own protocols. For TCRbeta analysis, collaborator samples were shipped as frozen whole blood, as isolated PBMCs, or as DNA extracted from either sample type. The chain couples TRBV27 to TRBJ2-7; 7 bases in the middle match TRBD1. Sequenced sample: peripheral blood. This sequence was found in a man younger than 35 with COVID-19, enrolled during active disease. The CDR3 reads as follows: CASSSSLGTERYEQYF. The DNA reads as follows: TGTGCCAGCAGTTCCTCCCTCGGGACAGAACGCTACGAGCAGTACTTC.